This TCR beta chain stems from a study of blood T cell repertoires in COVID-19. Whole-study context: Sources were T cells, B-cell-depleted T cells, or PBMCs; the material itself was cDNA or gDNA.

The CDR3 spans 14 residues. CDR1 is MNHEY, CDR2 SVGEGT, per germline. J was trimmed by 5 bases and V by 6 bases; bases with no gene match: 7. Generated by immunoSEQ multiplex PCR, the TCRdb table keeps only in-frame clones and is missing some. The data contain fewer than 65,000 clones, around 89% of them singletons. The gene calls are TRBV6-2 or TRBV6-3 and TRBJ2-7, with 10 bases identical to TRBD2. Input material: peripheral blood. This receptor was taken from a woman aged 55 to 70 with COVID-19, enrolled during active disease. In DNA form, the CDR3 reads TGTGCCAGCAGCAATGGACTAGCGGCCGACGAGCAGTACTTC. Translation: CASSNGLAADEQYF.